These 27 T cell receptor beta chains were sequenced from one sample in a study of tumor and adjacent non-tumor tissue in lung cancer. RNA was extracted from bulk tissue without any cell sorting. Three rounds of nested PCR, following a modified ARM-PCR protocol, produced the TCRbeta library. TCRdb fed the multiplex PCR reads into MiXCR, producing one record per CDR3 protein. The table includes roughly 81,000 distinct CDR3 sequences, 61% detected once. The sample taken for sequencing was lung tumor tissue. The receptors were sampled from a man in his sixties or seventies with non-small cell lung cancer.

This clonotype was counted once. Being one base from a much bigger clone, this may be a read error. The genes are TRBV5-6 and TRBJ2-5; D may be TRBD1 or TRBD2 (6 bases each). The CDR3 has 17 amino acids. Looked up from germline, CDR1 is SGHDT and CDR2 is YYEEEE. CDR3 loop: CASSPPRGPLWREAQYF. The CDR3 coding sequence is TGTGCCAGCAGCCCGCCCCGGGGGCCCCTTTGGAGAGAGGCCCAGTACTTC. The variable domain in full, completed from reference TRBV5-6 and TRBJ2-5, reads DAGVTQSPTHLIKTRGQQVTLRCSPKSGHDTVSWYQQALGQGPQFIFQYYEEEERQRGNFPDRFSGHQFPNYSSELNVNALLLGDSALYLCASSPPRGPLWREAQYFGPGTRLLVL.

Comment on this clonotype: A junction boundary mismatches the germline segment, possibly from a read error. The chain recombines TRBV11-2 with TRBJ2-3, with D unresolved. This CDR3 has 12 residues. CDR1 is SGHAT and CDR2 is FQNNGV in the germline V gene. The CDR3 region has the DNA TGTGCCAGTAGCTTATCCGTAGATACGCAGTATTTT. Translated: CASSLSVDTQYF.

This clonotype was seen a few times. This could be a read error, since a much larger clone is one nucleotide away. V is TRBV6-5 and J is TRBJ2-2; D may be TRBD1 or TRBD2 (5 bases each). The CDR3 has 14 amino acids. Germline lookup yields CDR1 MNHEY and CDR2 SVGAGI. This CDR3 is CASSYWGNTRELFF. CDR3 coding DNA: TGTGCCAGCAGTTACTGGGGGAACACCCGGGAGCTGTTTTTT.

This chain links TRBV21-1 with TRBJ1-6; TRBD1, the D gene given by the table, was not confirmed from the DNA. TRBV21-1 is given as a pseudogene. The CDR3 loop spans 20 amino acids. The CDR3 DNA sequence: TGTGCCAGCAGCAAATTTTTGCGTTTGGGCAGGGGGGTCTATAATTCACCCCTCCACTTT. Translated, it gives CASSKFLRLGRGVYNSPLHF.

This clonotype has at least ten counts. The chain joins TRBV6-1 to TRBJ1-2; D unclear. CDR3 length equals 13 residues. V was pared by 7 bases and J by 6 bases, with 15 bases between. The germline V gene has CDR1 MNHNS and CDR2 SASEGT. The CDR3, as DNA: TGTGCCAGCACCTCGAACCAAAAGGATGGCTACACCTTC. It specifies CASTSNQKDGYTF.

To note about this clonotype: One end of the junction varies from germline; a read error may be responsible. The chain couples TRBV29-1 to TRBJ2-7; D possibly matches TRBD1 or TRBD2 (5 bases each). This CDR3 is 14 amino acids long. CDR1 and CDR2 from the germline V gene are SQVTM and ANQGSEA. The CDR3 region is CSAAGGSNSYEEYF. DNA of the CDR3: TGCAGCGCCGCTGGGGGATCCAACTCCTACGAGGAGTACTTC.

A word on this clonotype: Compared with germline, one end of the junction differs, possibly owing to a read error. This rearrangement joins TRBV12-3 or TRBV12-4 to TRBJ2-6; the D is unclear. This CDR3 has 15 amino acids. CDR3 sequence reads: CASTLQMPGANVLTF. The CDR3 nucleotides read TGTGCCAGCACTTTACAGATGCCTGGGGCCAACGTCCTGACTTTC.

Notes on this clonotype: A much larger clone is a single base away; this may be a read error. V and J are TRBV5-5 and TRBJ2-7; 10 positions agree with TRBD1. CDR3 length equals 13 residues. Germline lookup yields CDR1 SGHKS and CDR2 YYEKEE (reference sequence). This chain's CDR3 is CAGSPGQGNEQYF. In DNA, the CDR3 is TGTGCCGGCAGCCCGGGACAGGGGAACGAGCAGTACTTC.

With regard to this clonotype: This clone may be a read error of a much larger clone one base away. The chain recombines TRBV6-5 with TRBJ2-5, with D possibly called TRBD1 or TRBD2 (5 bases each). This CDR3 is built from 16 residues. Germline V gene sequence: CDR1 MNHEY, CDR2 SVGAGI. CDR3 region: CASNYSGLGAGETQYF. The CDR3 region has the DNA TGTGCCAGCAATTACTCTGGGCTCGGGGCTGGGGAGACCCAGTACTTC.

About this clonotype: A read error is possible here, since a much larger clone lies one base away. The rearrangement uses TRBV5-8 and TRBJ1-6; possible D gene TRBD1, 5 bases. From germline, CDR1 is SGHTS and CDR2 YDEGEE. The CDR3 has 15 amino acids. The CDR3 nucleotides are TGTGCCAGCACCTTATTCGGGACGGATAAATCACCCCTCCACTTT. It yields the protein CASTLFGTDKSPLHF.

Comment on this clonotype: Just one base apart from a much larger clone, this may be a read error. This chain joins TRBV28 and TRBJ1-1, with a tentative D call TRBD1 (5 bases). This CDR3 comprises 14 residues. From germline, CDR1 is MDHEN and CDR2 SYDVKM. This CDR3 is CASGRTGLNTEAIF. The CDR3 DNA reads TGTGCCAGCGGACGCACAGGACTCAACACTGAAGCTATCTTT.

Regarding this clonotype: One end of the junction fails to match germline, which may point to a read error. This chain connects TRBV11-2 to TRBJ2-3, with a possible D match to TRBD1 (6 bases). This CDR3 has 15 residues. CDR1 is SGHAT and CDR2 is FQNNGV in the germline V gene. DNA of the CDR3: TGTGCCAGGAGCTTAGCTGGGGGCGCGCCAGATACGCACTATTTT. This sequence encodes CARSLAGGAPDTHYF. Complete variable domain (other parts from reference TRBV11-2 and TRBJ2-3): EAGVAQSPRYKIIEKRQSVAFWCNPISGHATLYWYQQILGQGPKLLIQFQNNGVVDDSQLPKDRFSAERLKGVDSTLKIQPAKLEDSAVYLCARSLAGGAPDTHYFGPGTRLTVL.

This clonotype showed up just a few times. Just one base apart from a much larger clone, this may be a read error. The chain carries TRBV6-5 and TRBJ2-7, with TRBD2 matching over 7 bases. Germline V gives CDR1 MNHEY, CDR2 SVGAGI. The CDR3 sequence is 14 residues long. The CDR3: CSSSRSGTVYEQYF. The CDR3 nucleotides are TGTTCCAGCAGCCGGAGCGGGACCGTCTACGAGCAGTACTTC.

This clonotype occurred once. The junction does not match germline at one end; this may be a read error. This sequence joins TRBV12-3 or TRBV12-4 and TRBJ1-5; D may be TRBD1 (6 bases). This CDR3 is built from 14 residues. The CDR3 region is CSSSDRRRNQAQHF. The CDR3 DNA reads as TGTTCCAGCAGCGACAGGAGGAGGAATCAGGCCCAGCATTTT.

About this clonotype: The junction departs from the called germline gene at one end, perhaps through a read error. The chain is built from TRBV11-3 and TRBJ2-1; 9 bases agree with TRBD1. Germline CDR1 is SGHNT and CDR2 is YENEEA. CDR3 length: 15 amino acids. CDR3 DNA sequence: TGTGCCAGCGGCTTAGACAGGGGGGCCTACAATGAGCAGCTCTTC. This encodes CASGLDRGAYNEQLF.

The rearrangement links TRBV11-2 to TRBJ2-4; D perhaps matches TRBD1 (6 bases). The CDR3 is 12 residues long. Per germline, CDR1 SGHAT and CDR2 FQNNGV. The V end was cut by 6 bases, the J end by 16 bases, with 19 bases between. The CDR3 loop is CASRYMDEGDYF. CDR3 nucleotides: TGTGCCAGCAGATATATGGACGAGGGGGACTACTTC.

This chain connects TRBV28 to TRBJ2-5, with D perhaps matching TRBD2 (6 bases). The CDR3 consists of 14 residues. Trimming cost V 3 bases and J 0 bases, with 8 bases left between them. CDR1 and CDR2 from the germline V gene are MDHEN and SYDVKM. CDR3 nucleotide sequence: TGTGCCAGCAGTTTGGCGGGGTACCAAGAGACCCAGTACTTC. This codes for CASSLAGYQETQYF. Using reference TRBV28 and TRBJ2-5 for the parts outside the CDR3, the full variable domain is DVKVTQSSRYLVKRTGEKVFLECVQDMDHENMFWYRQDPGLGLRLIYFSYDVKMKEKGDIPEGYSVSREKKERFSLILESASTNQTSMYLCASSLAGYQETQYFGPGTRLLVL.

A remark on this clonotype: An end of the junction does not agree with germline; a read error may underlie this. V gene TRBV4-1 combines with J gene TRBJ1-3; D is perhaps TRBD1 (6 bases). Looked up from germline, CDR1 is MGHRA and CDR2 is YSYEKL. The CDR3 spans 16 residues. This chain's CDR3 is CASSVGARLSGSTRYF. The CDR3 coding sequence is TGCGCCAGCAGCGTGGGGGCAAGGCTCTCTGGAAGCACCAGATATTTT.

About this clonotype: A read error may account for a junction end that differs from germline. The chain couples TRBV29-1 to TRBJ2-7, with 7 nucleotides matching TRBD1. CDR3 size: 14 residues. Per germline, CDR1 SQVTM and CDR2 ANQGSEA. The chain's CDR3 is CIYRLTGSSYEQCF. DNA for the CDR3: TGCATCTACCGATTGACAGGGAGCTCCTACGAGCAGTGCTTC.

Comments on this clonotype: One end of the junction fails to match germline, which may point to a read error. The chain has TRBV29-1 and TRBJ1-5; weak D call: TRBD1 (6 bases). Germline values: CDR1 SQVTM, CDR2 ANQGSEA. The CDR3 has 13 residues. CDR3 in amino acids: CSLKGGKNQPQHF. The CDR3, as DNA: TGCAGCCTTAAGGGGGGGAAAAATCAGCCTCAGCATTTT.

There are many counts of this clonotype. The rearrangement joins TRBV10-3 to TRBJ2-5, with a possible D match to TRBD1 (5 bases). The germline CDR1 and CDR2 sequences are ENHRY and SYGVKD. Deletions cut 6 bases from V and 0 bases from J, with 8 bases between. This CDR3 spans 13 amino acids. In DNA, the CDR3 is TGTGCCATCAGAGCAGGGTACCAAGAGACCCAGTACTTC. Protein: CAIRAGYQETQYF.

The table lists this clonotype with many counts. The chain is built from TRBV29-1 and TRBJ1-4, with 10 bases fitting TRBD1. Trimming took 1 base from V and 6 from J; bases not matched to a gene: 5. The CDR3 loop spans 15 amino acids. The germline CDR1 and CDR2 sequences are SQVTM and ANQGSEA. CDR3 nucleotide sequence: TGCAGCGTTGAAGGTTGGACAGGGGGGGATGAAAAACTGTTTTTT. It translates to CSVEGWTGGDEKLFF.

A remark on this clonotype: The missing conserved phenylalanine or tryptophan at the end of this CDR3 makes a read error likely. The chain links TRBV11-2 to TRBJ2-2; D is perhaps TRBD1 or TRBD2 (5 bases each). The germline CDR1 and CDR2 sequences are SGHAT and FQNNGV. The CDR3 has 14 residues. DNA of the CDR3: TGTGCGAGCAGCCCACTGGGACCACACGGGGAGCTGTTTTCT. Amino acid sequence: CASSPLGPHGELFS.

Points on this clonotype: One end of the junction is discordant with germline, which a read error may explain. V gene TRBV6-6 combines with J gene TRBJ1-1; 7 bases line up with TRBD1. Germline lookup yields CDR1 MNHNY and CDR2 SVGAGI (reference sequence). The CDR3 has 15 residues. DNA for the CDR3: TGTGCCAGGAGTTACTCGGGCAGGGGGGGCACTGAAGCTTTCTTT. As protein: CARSYSGRGGTEAFF.

V is TRBV11-3 and J is TRBJ2-7, with 8 bases that match TRBD2. The ends lost 9 bases at V and 5 bases at J; junction bases unmatched: 9. This CDR3 has 13 residues. From germline, CDR1 is SGHNT and CDR2 YENEEA. The CDR3, as DNA: TGTGCCAGTAACCCCCCAGCGGGAGACGAGCAGTACTTC. Protein sequence: CASNPPAGDEQYF. The full variable domain, rest sourced from reference TRBV11-3 and TRBJ2-7, is EAGVVQSPRYKIIEKKQPVAFWCNPISGHNTLYWYLQNLGQGPELLIRYENEEAVDDSQLPKDRFSAERLKGVDSTLKIQPAELGDSAVYLCASNPPAGDEQYFGPGTRLTVT.

With regard to this clonotype: Since no conserved phenylalanine or tryptophan closes the CDR3, a read error is the likely cause. No DNA is shown, since the ends of the CDR3 on it are uncertain; the CDR3 is the one TCRdb lists. CDR3 in amino acids: CSAGLGAAGQLL. The chain combines TRBV29-1 with TRBJ2-1; TRBD1 is taken as the D call from the table, unchecked against the DNA. With termini counted, the CDR3 has 12 amino acids. Germline V gene sequence: CDR1 SQVTM, CDR2 ANQGSEA.

This clonotype was recorded many times. The gene calls are TRBV6-6 and TRBJ2-5; 8 bases match TRBD1. The CDR3 consists of 13 residues. Germline values: CDR1 MNHNY, CDR2 SVGAGI (reference sequence). With V trimmed by 6 bases and J by 4 bases, 4 bases remained unmatched. The CDR3 protein is CASSQTGVETQYF. In nucleotides, the CDR3 is TGTGCCAGCAGCCAGACAGGGGTAGAGACCCAGTACTTC.